The rows below give T cell receptor beta chains drawn from one sample of a study of Graves' ophthalmopathy and Graves' hyperthyroidism. TCRdb processed the multiplex PCR reads anew with MiXCR; each CDR3 protein has one entry. The sample lists about 500,000 distinct CDR3 sequences, 13% to 15% occurring once. Sample: blood. The receptors derive from a woman in her 30s with Graves' ophthalmopathy. The CDR3 runs from the conserved cysteine through the conserved F or W. The D gene is left open where the match is weak. Clone sizes are given selectively: once, few, many, or a class where the clone is expanded.

D: NA; J: TRBJ1-1; size: many; V: TRBV6-5; DNA: TGTGCCAGCAGTTATGGTGTATATGAAGCTTTCTTT; CDR3: CASSYGVYEAFF
D: TRBD1; J: TRBJ1-1; size: many; V: TRBV12-3/TRBV12-4; DNA: TGTGCCAGCACTCCGGCAGGGACAGGGGGCTTAATGGGCACTGAAGCTTTCTTT; CDR3: CASTPAGTGGLMGTEAFF
D: NA; J: TRBJ2-7; size: NA; V: TRBV4-1; DNA: TGCGCCAGCAGCCAAGAGGGCGTCCGCTTCTACGAGCAGTACTTC; CDR3: CASSQEGVRFYEQYF
D: NA; J: TRBJ2-7; size: many; V: TRBV19; DNA: TGTGCCAGTAGTTCTCGACTGGACTGGGAGCAGTACTTC; CDR3: CASSSRLDWEQYF
D: NA; J: TRBJ2-7; size: many; V: TRBV7-2; DNA: TGTGCCAGCAGCTTACCCACCTCCTACGAGCAGTACTTC; CDR3: CASSLPTSYEQYF
D: NA; J: TRBJ1-1; size: many; V: TRBV7-9; DNA: TGTGCCAGCACCCGGGACACCGTTATGAACACTGAAGCTTTCTTT; CDR3: CASTRDTVMNTEAFF
D: NA; J: TRBJ1-1; size: few; V: TRBV20-1; DNA: TGCAGTGCCCCTACGGACAGCACTGAAGCTTTCTTT; CDR3: CSAPTDSTEAFF
D: NA; J: TRBJ1-5; size: many; V: TRBV19; DNA: TGTGCCAGTAGTGATTCGGTCCCCTATCAGCCCCAGCATTTT; CDR3: CASSDSVPYQPQHF
D: TRBD1; J: TRBJ2-4; size: many; V: TRBV20-1; DNA: TGCAGTGCTAGACCCGGGACAGGGGGCTTAAACATTCAGTACTTC; CDR3: CSARPGTGGLNIQYF
D: NA; J: TRBJ2-2; size: few; V: TRBV12-5; DNA: TGTGCTAGTGGCACCCCCCCTGGGGAGCTGTTTTTT; CDR3: CASGTPPGELFF
D: TRBD2; J: TRBJ2-2; size: many; V: TRBV20-1; DNA: TGCAGTGCCCCGCGAGCGGGAGGCCTCACCGGGGAGCTGTTTTTT; CDR3: CSAPRAGGLTGELFF
D: NA; J: TRBJ1-1; size: many; V: TRBV15; DNA: TGTGCCACCAGCAGAGAAAGGTCCGACACTGAAGCTTTCTTT; CDR3: CATSRERSDTEAFF
D: NA; J: TRBJ1-5; size: many; V: TRBV29-1; DNA: TGCAGCGTTGAGTTCGGGGGGGATCAGCCCCAGCATTTT; CDR3: CSVEFGGDQPQHF
D: NA; J: TRBJ1-1; size: many; V: TRBV20-1; DNA: TGCAGTAGTAGGAAAAGGGACACTGAAGCTTTCTTT; CDR3: CSSRKRDTEAFF
D: TRBD1; J: TRBJ1-2; size: NA; V: TRBV6-5; DNA: TGTGCCAGCAGTTGGAAAAGACAGGGGGCAGAGAATGGCTACACCTTC; CDR3: CASSWKRQGAENGYTF
D: TRBD1; J: TRBJ1-2; size: many; V: TRBV27; DNA: TGTGCCAGCAGCTACACAGGGGGTAGGGCTGGCTACACCTTC; CDR3: CASSYTGGRAGYTF
D: NA; J: TRBJ1-5; size: many; V: TRBV2; DNA: TGTGCCAGCAGTGGGGTTGGGCTGGCCCAGCATTTT; CDR3: CASSGVGLAQHF
D: NA; J: TRBJ1-5; size: few; V: TRBV6-1; DNA: TGTGCCAGCAGTGAAGAAAGGGGTGGGAATCAGCCCCAGCATTTT; CDR3: CASSEERGGNQPQHF
D: NA; J: TRBJ2-5; size: few; V: TRBV12-3/TRBV12-4; DNA: TGTGCCAGCAGTCCTTTCCCAGGGAAAAAGGGTGAAGAGACCCAGTACTTC; CDR3: CASSPFPGKKGEETQYF
D: NA; J: TRBJ1-2; size: few; V: TRBV20-1; DNA: TGCAGTGCTAGGGACGACGGGAGACCGAACTATGGCTACACCTTC; CDR3: CSARDDGRPNYGYTF
D: NA; J: TRBJ1-6; size: NA; V: TRBV7-2; DNA: TGTGCCAGCAGCTTCGATACGGCTCCTAATTCACCCCTCCACTTT; CDR3: CASSFDTAPNSPLHF
D: TRBD1; J: TRBJ1-6; size: few; V: TRBV11-2; DNA: TGTGCCAGCAGCTTTTCCGGGACAGGGTCAGGCTCACCCCTCCACTTT; CDR3: CASSFSGTGSGSPLHF
D: NA; J: TRBJ1-6; size: many; V: TRBV28; DNA: TGTGCCAGCAGTTACCGGGACACTCCAGTCCCAAATTCACCCCTCCACTTT; CDR3: CASSYRDTPVPNSPLHF
D: NA; J: TRBJ2-4; size: many; V: TRBV2; DNA: TGTGCCAGCAGTTACACGACTACAGCCAAAGGGTACTTC; CDR3: CASSYTTTAKGYF
D: NA; J: TRBJ2-4; size: many; V: TRBV28; DNA: TGTGCCAGCAGTCCGGGACTCCCGGCCCACATTCAGTACTTC; CDR3: CASSPGLPAHIQYF
D: NA; J: TRBJ1-2; size: many; V: TRBV28; DNA: TGTGCCAGCAGTTTCTCCAGGGGTTATGGCTACACCTTC; CDR3: CASSFSRGYGYTF
D: TRBD1; J: TRBJ1-2; size: many; V: TRBV6-1; DNA: TGTGCCAGCAGTGACCGGACAGGACCCTATGGCTACACCTTC; CDR3: CASSDRTGPYGYTF
D: NA; J: TRBJ2-7; size: many; V: TRBV20-1; DNA: TGCAGTGCTAGAGGAGCAGGGGCCTCCTACGAGCAGTACTTC; CDR3: CSARGAGASYEQYF
D: NA; J: TRBJ1-2; size: NA; V: TRBV20-1; DNA: TGCAGTGCTAGATTGCAGGCGCCTGGGGGGCACACCTTC; CDR3: CSARLQAPGGHTF
D: NA; J: TRBJ2-1; size: NA; V: TRBV6-5; DNA: TGTGCCAGCAGTTACCCGCCGGGCGGGTCCTACAATGAGCAGTTCTTC; CDR3: CASSYPPGGSYNEQFF
D: NA; J: TRBJ1-6; size: many; V: TRBV30; DNA: TGTGCCTGGATGGGGCAGATGGGAATCAATTCACCCCTCCACTTT; CDR3: CAWMGQMGINSPLHF
D: NA; J: TRBJ2-7; size: many; V: TRBV15; DNA: TGTGCCACCAGTCGGGGGACAGAGACCTACGAGCAGTACTTC; CDR3: CATSRGTETYEQYF
D: TRBD2; J: TRBJ2-7; size: many; V: TRBV12-3/TRBV12-4; DNA: TGTGCCAGCAGAACTAGCGGGGGGAAGTTCGAGCAGTACTTC; CDR3: CASRTSGGKFEQYF
D: NA; J: TRBJ1-1; size: once; V: TRBV2; DNA: TGTGCCAGCAGTGAAGAGGCCCTCTGGGACACTGAAGCTTTCTTT; CDR3: CASSEEALWDTEAFF
D: NA; J: TRBJ2-2; size: NA; V: TRBV28; DNA: TGTGCCAGCAGTCCCCTTAGGTCCAACACCGGGGAGCTGTTTTTT; CDR3: CASSPLRSNTGELFF
D: NA; J: TRBJ1-2; size: many; V: TRBV12-5; DNA: TGTGCTAGTGGTTTGTCAGACGGGGTTCTGCGCTATGGCTACACCTTC; CDR3: CASGLSDGVLRYGYTF
D: NA; J: TRBJ1-2; size: many; V: TRBV19; DNA: TGTGCCACCTACGGACAGCCGTTCAATGGCTACACCTTC; CDR3: CATYGQPFNGYTF
D: NA; J: TRBJ1-1; size: many; V: TRBV6-5; DNA: TGTGCCAGCAGTTACTCCCCAGCCGGCACGAACACTGAAGCTTTCTTT; CDR3: CASSYSPAGTNTEAFF
D: NA; J: TRBJ1-2; size: many; V: TRBV5-1; DNA: TGCGCCAGCATGGGCTCTGAAGATGGCTACACCTTC; CDR3: CASMGSEDGYTF
D: NA; J: TRBJ1-2; size: NA; V: TRBV10-3; DNA: TGTGCCATCAGTGAGTCGAACCAGAAGGATGGCTACACCTTC; CDR3: CAISESNQKDGYTF